Given below is one T cell receptor beta chain in context. This sample was taken from a study of blood T cell repertoires in COVID-19. On the study more broadly: From the United States, Italy and Spain came samples of acute and convalescent COVID-19.

V shed 0 bases and J 14 bases; nucleotides not matched to a gene: 5. The CDR3 has 13 residues. CDR1 is MNHEY, CDR2 SVGAGI, per germline. Profiling relied on immunoSEQ multiplex PCR, and the TCRdb table lists in-frame clones only, not all of them. The sample has 140,000 to 150,000 clones; approximately 85% are singletons. Seattle patient enrollment occurred during active infection, with longitudinal follow-up thereafter. The sequence was obtained from an older woman with COVID-19, enrolled during active disease. This chain connects TRBV6-5 to TRBJ2-1, with 9 bases that match TRBD2. The sample was peripheral blood. Here the CDR3 DNA reads TGTGCCAGCAGTTACTCGAGAAGCGGGGGGAAGTTCTTC. This translates into CASSYSRSGGKFF.